A selection of T cell receptor beta chains follows, all from one sample in a study of PD-1 blockade in mismatch repair-deficient tumors. This table comes from immunoSEQ multiplex PCR, and its TCRdb copy is limited to in-frame clones, with some not included. The table has around 50,000 clones, about 80% seen once; the top ten hold about 3.1%. The starting material was peripheral blood, obtained 4 weeks after starting pembrolizumab. The receptors come from an adult with mismatch repair-deficient cancer. Both conserved end residues are part of each CDR3. A D gene is named only where the DNA matches it firmly. Some rows have no size entry. The others give once, few or many, or a class for an expanded clone.

v_gene,j_gene,d_gene,abundance,CDR3nt,CDR3aa
TRBV5-5,TRBJ2-1,NA,NA,TGTGCCAGCAGCCCCCGAGAAAAGACCTACAATGAGCAGTTCTTC,CASSPREKTYNEQFF
TRBV30,TRBJ2-7,NA,NA,TGTGCCTGGAGTCAAGGGACAAATACCTACGAGCAGTACTTC,CAWSQGTNTYEQYF
TRBV19,TRBJ2-1,TRBD2,NA,TGTGCCAGCCACTCGGGGGGGAGATACAATGAGCAGTTCTTC,CASHSGGRYNEQFF
TRBV7-2,TRBJ1-1,NA,NA,TGTGCCAGCAGCTCCCTGGGGCATAACACTGAAGCTTTCTTT,CASSSLGHNTEAFF
TRBV6-5,TRBJ2-3,TRBD1,once,TGTGCCAGCAGTTTCTCACAGGGGGTCGGGGGAGATACGCAGTATTTT,CASSFSQGVGGDTQYF
TRBV7-6,TRBJ2-1,NA,NA,TGTGCCAGCAGCTCCGACTTTTCCTCCTACAATGAGCAGTTCTTC,CASSSDFSSYNEQFF
TRBV19,TRBJ2-1,TRBD2,NA,TGTGCCAGTTCCCGGACTAGCGGGAACTCCTACAATGAGCAGTTCTTC,CASSRTSGNSYNEQFF
TRBV11-1,TRBJ2-1,TRBD2,NA,TGTGCCAGCAGTTTGACTAGCGACCTCTACAATGAGCAGTTCTTC,CASSLTSDLYNEQFF
TRBV18,TRBJ1-4,NA,NA,TGTGCCAGCTCGCAGGGTAATGAAAAACTGTTTTTT,CASSQGNEKLFF
TRBV30,TRBJ2-1,TRBD2,NA,TGTGCCTCGGATCTAGCGGTATACAATGAGCAGTTCTTC,CASDLAVYNEQFF
TRBV16,TRBJ2-7,TRBD1,few,TGTGCCAGCAGCCAAGGGACAGGGAGGGCCGAGCAGTACTTC,CASSQGTGRAEQYF
TRBV5-4,TRBJ2-5,NA,once,TGTGCCAGCAGCTTGGGTGTAGAGCAAGAGACCCAGTACTTC,CASSLGVEQETQYF
TRBV5-1,TRBJ1-2,NA,NA,TGCGCCAGCAACCAGGGAACTCTCTCTAACTATGGCTACACCTTC,CASNQGTLSNYGYTF
TRBV6-1,TRBJ2-3,NA,NA,TGTGCCAGCAGTGAACTCCCAGGTCTCACAGATACGCAGTATTTT,CASSELPGLTDTQYF
TRBV11-3,TRBJ1-5,NA,NA,TGTGCCAGCAGCTTAGGGGAGAGATCGGCGGGAGGCAATCAGCCCCAGCATTTT,CASSLGERSAGGNQPQHF
TRBV7-9,TRBJ2-3,TRBD2,NA,TGTGCCAGCAGCCCCCGGACTAGCGGGAGCACAGATACGCAGTATTTT,CASSPRTSGSTDTQYF
TRBV7-3,TRBJ2-5,TRBD2,NA,TGTGCCAGCAGCTTAAATGACCTAGCGGGAACAGAGACCCAGTACTTC,CASSLNDLAGTETQYF
TRBV2,TRBJ2-2,NA,once,TGTGCCAGCAGTGCAGTAGGGAACACCGGGGAGCTGTTTTTT,CASSAVGNTGELFF
TRBV11-2,TRBJ2-1,TRBD2,NA,TGTGCCAGCAGCCCCGGCGGGGGTGGGCAGTTCTTC,CASSPGGGGQFF
TRBV27,TRBJ2-3,NA,few,TGTGCCAGCAGTTTTAGAACAGACTATAGCACAGATACGCAGTATTTT,CASSFRTDYSTDTQYF
TRBV30,TRBJ1-4,TRBD1,NA,TGTGCCTGGACCCCCGGAACAGGGGGAAAGGAAAAACTGTTTTTT,CAWTPGTGGKEKLFF
TRBV7-7,TRBJ1-1,NA,NA,TGTGCTAGCAGCTTCCGGTTGAACACTGAAGCTTTCTTT,CASSFRLNTEAFF
TRBV6-6,TRBJ2-2,NA,NA,TGTGCCAGCAGTTACTCGGAGAGGTTCCCCGGGGAGCTGTTTTTT,CASSYSERFPGELFF
TRBV30,TRBJ2-3,NA,NA,TGTGCCTGGAGTAAAGCGACCCTCACAGATACGCAGTATTTT,CAWSKATLTDTQYF
TRBV6-1,TRBJ1-2,NA,NA,TGTGCCCCAGCCCCCTACTATGGCTACACCTTC,CAPAPYYGYTF
TRBV9,TRBJ1-2,TRBD1,NA,TGTGCCAGCAGCGTGGACAGGGCGAATAGGGATAACTATGGCTACACCTTC,CASSVDRANRDNYGYTF
TRBV6-5,TRBJ2-7,NA,NA,TGTGCCAGCAGTCAAACCGGGCTGGGCTACGAGCAGTACTTC,CASSQTGLGYEQYF
TRBV15,TRBJ2-1,TRBD2,NA,TGTGCCACCAGCAGAGACGGGGTGGCGGGAGATCTCAATGAGCAGTTCTTC,CATSRDGVAGDLNEQFF
TRBV9,TRBJ2-5,NA,once,TGTGCCAGCAGCGTAGGCCCTACCGCAGAGACCCAGTACTTC,CASSVGPTAETQYF
TRBV6-5,TRBJ2-7,NA,NA,TGTGCCAGCAGTAGTCAGTGGGGTTGGTCCTACGAGCAGTACTTC,CASSSQWGWSYEQYF
TRBV18,TRBJ1-1,NA,NA,TGTGCCAGCTCCCGAAAAGGGTCGGGAGGTAACACTGAAGCTTTCTTT,CASSRKGSGGNTEAFF
TRBV4-1,TRBJ2-7,NA,few,TGCGCCAGCAGTCGATTGACAAGCTCCTACGAGCAGTACTTC,CASSRLTSSYEQYF
TRBV7-6,TRBJ1-3,NA,NA,TGTGCCAGCAGCTTAAGCAGGGGCGTCTCTGGAAACACCATATATTTT,CASSLSRGVSGNTIYF
TRBV9,TRBJ2-1,NA,NA,TGTGCCAGCAGCTTCCGACTGAGTGGGGACGGGGAGCAGTTCTTC,CASSFRLSGDGEQFF
TRBV5-4,TRBJ2-2,NA,NA,TGTGCCAGTCGGCAGGGGTTTATCGGGGAGCTGTTTTTT,CASRQGFIGELFF
TRBV9,TRBJ1-1,TRBD1,NA,TGTGCCAGTGTCTTGGGAGGGGGCGGCGTGGACACTGAAGCTTTCTTT,CASVLGGGGVDTEAFF
TRBV21-1,TRBJ2-3,NA,NA,TGTGCCAGCAGCAACTCAATCTCTCGAGGGGCATCAGATACGCAGTATTTT,CASSNSISRGASDTQYF
TRBV5-6,TRBJ1-2,NA,NA,TGTGCCAGCAGCCTCTCCGGGGCAGGGAACTATGGCTACACCTTC,CASSLSGAGNYGYTF
TRBV6-1,TRBJ2-3,NA,few,TGTGCCAGCAGTGAGTTGTCCATCACAGATACGCAGTATTTT,CASSELSITDTQYF
TRBV9,TRBJ2-1,NA,NA,TGTGCCAGCAGCGTAGGGGGTGGATACAATGAGCAGTTCTTC,CASSVGGGYNEQFF
TRBV7-9,TRBJ2-2,NA,NA,TGTGCCAGCAGGTTGGCGGAATACACCGGGGAGCTGTTTTTT,CASRLAEYTGELFF
TRBV5-1,TRBJ2-2,TRBD1,NA,TGCGCCAGCAGCTCCGGGACAGGGGGGAACGGGGAGCTGTTTTTT,CASSSGTGGNGELFF